The 14 T cell receptor beta chains below were found in one sample sequenced in a study of blood T cell repertoires in COVID-19. Here immunoSEQ multiplex PCR was the method, and the copy in TCRdb shows in-frame clones only, minus some. The sample records some 120,000 clones, 84% being singletons. The specimen was peripheral blood. The receptors derive from a human donor in a cohort sampled during active COVID-19.

The rearrangement joins TRBV18 to TRBJ1-4; perhaps TRBD1 as D (5 bases). The V end lost 1 base, the J end lost 3 bases, and 12 bases lay between the germline ends. This CDR3 spans 16 amino acids. Germline-derived CDR1 and CDR2 are KGHSH and LQKENI. This CDR3 is CASSPRQGQANEKLFF. In DNA form, the CDR3 reads TGTGCCAGCTCACCACGGCAGGGTCAGGCTAATGAAAAACTGTTTTTT.

The gene calls are TRBV10-3 and TRBJ1-5; D unresolved. Germline V gives CDR1 ENHRY, CDR2 SYGVKD. The V gene lost 6 bases and the J gene lost 6 bases, with 12 bases spanning the gap. The CDR3 extends over 13 amino acids. Here the CDR3 reads CAIRGEIVQPQHF. DNA of the CDR3: TGTGCCATCAGGGGCGAGATCGTTCAGCCCCAGCATTTT.

The DNA for the CDR3 is TGTGCCAGCAGCTCCAAGTGGGGGGGTGTCGAAAAACTGTTTTTT. Protein sequence: CASSSKWGGVEKLFF. This chain links TRBV5-4 with TRBJ1-4; TRBD1 is a possible D gene (5 bases). The V and J ends lost 3 bases and 8 bases respectively, with 17 bases between them. The CDR3 runs 15 residues. Germline V gene sequence: CDR1 SGHNT, CDR2 YYREEE (reference sequence).

The chain combines TRBV21-1 with TRBJ1-2; the D call of TRBD1 is as the table states it, not checked on the DNA. TRBV21-1 is marked as a pseudogene. The CDR3 length is 15 residues. In DNA form, the CDR3 reads TGTGCCAGCAACCTACAGGGTTCGGCGAACTATGGCTACACCTTC. It translates to CASNLQGSANYGYTF.

CDR3 amino acids: CASSQKTFSGANVLTF. In DNA form, the CDR3 reads TGTGCCAGCAGCCAAAAGACATTCTCTGGGGCCAACGTCCTGACTTTC. V and J are TRBV7-3 and TRBJ2-6; unclear D gene. Looked up from germline, CDR1 is SGHTA and CDR2 is FQGTGA. The CDR3 consists of 16 residues. The germline V and J ends were trimmed by 5 bases and 0 bases, with 11 bases remaining between them.

The V gene is TRBV3-1 (or the pseudogene TRBV3-2), the J gene TRBJ1-3; TRBD1 agrees at 8 bases. There are 15 residues in the CDR3. With V trimmed by 6 bases and J by 1 base, 5 bases remained unmatched. Germline CDR1 LGHDT, CDR2 YNNKEL (reference sequence). CDR3 coding DNA: TGTGCCAGCAGTTTCCAGGGGGCTTCTGGAAACACCATATATTTT. Translating it yields CASSFQGASGNTIYF.

The rearrangement joins TRBV5-4 to TRBJ2-7, with TRBD1 identical over 8 bases. V gave up 2 bases and J gave up 2 bases; unmatched junction bases: 3. The CDR3 extends over 14 amino acids. CDR1 and CDR2 from the germline V gene are SGHNT and YYREEE (reference sequence). CDR3 sequence reads: CASSFQGAAYEQYF. The CDR3 region has the DNA TGTGCCAGCAGCTTCCAGGGGGCGGCCTACGAGCAGTACTTC.

J is TRBJ2-3 and V is TRBV11-3; 8 nucleotides agree with TRBD2. V lost 0 bases and J lost 14; bases outside the gene matches: 7. Germline CDR1 SGHNT, CDR2 YENEEA. This CDR3 has 13 amino acids. This CDR3 reads CASSLDPQRGLYF. The CDR3 DNA is TGTGCCAGCAGCTTAGATCCCCAGCGGGGGTTGTATTTT.

This clone was found once. This chain connects TRBV14 to TRBJ1-2; a possible D gene is TRBD1 (5 bases). Germline V CDR1 and CDR2: SGHDN, FVKESK. The CDR3 contains 15 residues. V was pared by 0 bases and J by 4 bases, with 12 bases between. Written as DNA, the CDR3 is TGTGCCAGCAGCCAAGATCGAGGACACGTCTATGGCTACACCTTC. Amino acid sequence: CASSQDRGHVYGYTF.

This chain uses TRBV6-2 or TRBV6-3 with TRBJ1-2; TRBD1 matches 8 bases. After removal of 0 bases from V and 2 bases from J, the junction contained 2 bases not matched to a gene. This CDR3 is 15 amino acids long. Looked up from germline, CDR1 is MNHEY and CDR2 is SVGEGT. For the CDR3, the DNA is TGTGCCAGCAGTTACTCTGCAGGGGGCAACTATGGCTACACCTTC. As protein: CASSYSAGGNYGYTF.

The CDR3 region has the DNA TGTGCCAGCAGCCTACGGGGGGGGCTAGGCTATGGCTACACCTTC. Translated, it gives CASSLRGGLGYGYTF. The chain recombines TRBV5-4 with TRBJ1-2, with D possibly matching TRBD1 (6 bases). Trimming stripped 4 bases from V and 4 bases from J, with 17 bases between. This CDR3 is built from 15 residues. The germline CDR1 and CDR2 sequences are SGHNT and YYREEE (reference sequence). Looking up the rest from reference TRBV5-4 and TRBJ1-2 gives the full variable domain: ETGVTQSPTHLIKTRGQQVTLRCSSQSGHNTVSWYQQALGQGPQFIFQYYREEENGRGNFPPRFSGLQFPNYSSELNVNALELDDSALYLCASSLRGGLGYGYTFGSGTRLTVV.

The genes are TRBV5-6 and TRBJ2-7; a possible D gene is TRBD2 (7 bases). From germline, CDR1 is SGHDT and CDR2 YYEEEE. The germline V and J ends were trimmed by 3 bases and 4 bases, with 23 bases remaining between them. This CDR3 is 17 amino acids long. The CDR3 DNA reads as TGTGCCAGCAGCTGGAGGGGGAGTGGGACTACCCCATACGAGCAGTACTTC. This gives the protein CASSWRGSGTTPYEQYF.

The V gene is TRBV3-1 (or the pseudogene TRBV3-2), the J gene TRBJ2-1; TRBD2 matches at 7 bases. The CDR3 is 13 residues long. Trimming at V came to 0 bases and at J to 12 bases, leaving 5 bases not matched to a gene. Per the germline V gene, CDR1 is LGHDT and CDR2 is YNNKEL (reference sequence). The CDR3 bases are TGTGCCAGCAGCCAAGATAAAAGGACTAGGCAGTTCTTC. Protein product: CASSQDKRTRQFF.

V and J are TRBV30 and TRBJ2-7, with 7 bases lining up with TRBD2. After removal of 1 base from V and 3 bases from J, the junction contained 9 bases not matched to a gene. The CDR3 covers 15 residues. Germline CDR1 reads GTSNPN; CDR2 reads SVGIG (reference sequence). The CDR3 protein is CAWSGLAGANYEQYF. The CDR3 nucleotides read TGTGCCTGGAGTGGTCTGGCGGGAGCTAACTACGAGCAGTACTTC.